The TCR beta chain under discussion was sequenced for a study of T cell repertoires in cytomegalovirus infection. Study in general: The authors relied on CMV epitopes, both recently identified HLA-C-restricted and well-studied HLA-B-restricted. CMV infection and matching HLA type were both indicated by public TCR beta signatures.

This CDR3 has 15 amino acids. In germline, CDR1 is MNHNS, CDR2 SASEGT. The V gene lost 1 base and the J gene lost 1 base, with 10 bases spanning the gap. This clonotype has just a few counts. Its antigen is unidentified. Each CDR3 protein is one row after TCRdb ran MiXCR on the reads. Of around 47,000 distinct CDR3 sequences in the sample, around 20% were seen once. The material was CD8+ T cells from cultured PBMCs, obtained from culture after CMV antigen stimulation. This sequence originates from a human donor in good health (CMV status not recorded). Some clones in this sample may be carry-over from other donors' samples. J is TRBJ1-2 and V is TRBV6-1; D unclear. CDR3 amino acids: CASSEGVGFNYGYTF. DNA for the CDR3: TGTGCCAGCAGTGAAGGCGTGGGGTTTAACTATGGCTACACCTTC.